This T cell receptor (beta chain) was captured by sequencing in a study of T-cell reconstitution after alpha-beta-depleted transplantation in children. Broader study findings: Once a year had passed after transplant, T-cell counts and diversity came mostly from newly produced T cells. Expanded clones from the graft, numbering several hundred, reportedly supplied alpha-beta T cells about two months after transplant.

The CDR3 runs 13 residues. Trimming took 6 bases from V and 5 from J, leaving 17 bases between them. CDR1 and CDR2 (germline): DFQATT, SNEGSKA (reference sequence). Unique molecular identifiers featured in how the TCRbeta library was prepared. TCRdb reprocessed the PCR reads with MiXCR, giving one entry per CDR3 protein. The sample consists of about 540,000 distinct CDR3 sequences, over 25% of them appearing once. On this clonotype: Its antigen is not known.

J is TRBJ2-7 and V is TRBV20-1; D possibly matches TRBD1 or TRBD2 (6 bases each). The sequencing used PBMCs, collected before TCRalphabeta/CD19-depleted stem cell transplant. The origin of this receptor is a boy under two years old with Wiskott-Aldrich syndrome, due to receive a stem cell transplant. CDR3 sequence (DNA): TGCAGTGCCCTAAGAGGGGGGTGGGACGAGCAGTACTTC. Translation gives CSALRGGWDEQYF.